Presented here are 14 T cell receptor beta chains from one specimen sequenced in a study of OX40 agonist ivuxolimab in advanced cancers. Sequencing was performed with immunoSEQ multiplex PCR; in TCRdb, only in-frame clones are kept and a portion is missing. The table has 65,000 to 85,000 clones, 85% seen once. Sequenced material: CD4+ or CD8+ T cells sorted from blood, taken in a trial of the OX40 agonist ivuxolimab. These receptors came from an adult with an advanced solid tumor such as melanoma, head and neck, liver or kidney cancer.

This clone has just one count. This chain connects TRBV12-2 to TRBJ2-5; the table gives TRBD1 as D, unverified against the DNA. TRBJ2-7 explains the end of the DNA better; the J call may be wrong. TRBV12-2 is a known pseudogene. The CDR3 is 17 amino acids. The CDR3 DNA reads TGTGCAAGTCGCTTAGCCCAGACAGGTCCCTATTCCTACGAGCAGTACTTC. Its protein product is CASRLAQTGPYSYEQYF.

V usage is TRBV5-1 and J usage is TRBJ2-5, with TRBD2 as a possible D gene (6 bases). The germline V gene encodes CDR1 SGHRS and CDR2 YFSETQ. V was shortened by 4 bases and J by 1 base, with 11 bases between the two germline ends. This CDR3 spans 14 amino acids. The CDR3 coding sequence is TGCGCCAGCAGCCTGGGACTTGCCCAAGAGACCCAGTACTTC. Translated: CASSLGLAQETQYF.

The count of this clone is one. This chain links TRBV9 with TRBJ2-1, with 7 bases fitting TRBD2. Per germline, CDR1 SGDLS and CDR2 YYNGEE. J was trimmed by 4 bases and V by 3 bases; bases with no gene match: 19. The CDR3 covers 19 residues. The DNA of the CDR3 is TGTGCCAGCAGCGCGAATGAAGGACTGGCGGGAGATCGGTACAATGAGCAGTTCTTC. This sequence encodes CASSANEGLAGDRYNEQFF.

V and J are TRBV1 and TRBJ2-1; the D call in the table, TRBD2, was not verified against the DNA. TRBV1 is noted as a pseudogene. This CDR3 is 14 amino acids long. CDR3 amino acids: CTSSLIDSGALPFF. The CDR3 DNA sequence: TGCACCAGCAGCCTGATCGATAGCGGGGCTCTACCGTTCTTC.

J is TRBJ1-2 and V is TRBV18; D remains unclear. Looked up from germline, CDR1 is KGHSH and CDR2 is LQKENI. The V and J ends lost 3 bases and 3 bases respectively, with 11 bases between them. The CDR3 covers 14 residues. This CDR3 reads CASSPYGADYGYTF. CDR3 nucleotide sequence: TGTGCCAGCTCACCGTATGGAGCTGACTATGGCTACACCTTC.

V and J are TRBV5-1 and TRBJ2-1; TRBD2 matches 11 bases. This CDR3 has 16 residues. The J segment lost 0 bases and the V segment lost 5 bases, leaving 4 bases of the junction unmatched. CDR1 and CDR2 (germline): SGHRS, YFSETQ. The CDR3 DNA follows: TGCGCCAGCAGTTTAGCGGGGGGGCCCTCCTACAATGAGCAGTTCTTC. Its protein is CASSLAGGPSYNEQFF.

The CDR3 coding sequence is TGTGCCAGCAGGGACGGAAACTTTAGGTCTCCTAACTATGGCTACACCTTC. The encoded protein is CASRDGNFRSPNYGYTF. V usage is TRBV11-3 and J usage is TRBJ1-2, with unresolved D. Trimming removed 6 bases at V and 0 bases at J, with 20 bases between. This CDR3 is built from 17 residues. Germline lookup yields CDR1 SGHNT and CDR2 YENEEA.

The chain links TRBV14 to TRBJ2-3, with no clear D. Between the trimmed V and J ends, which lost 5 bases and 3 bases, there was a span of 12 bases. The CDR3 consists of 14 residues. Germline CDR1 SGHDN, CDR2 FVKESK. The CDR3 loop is CASSVHLLTDTQYF. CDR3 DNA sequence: TGTGCCAGCAGCGTCCATTTATTGACAGATACGCAGTATTTT.

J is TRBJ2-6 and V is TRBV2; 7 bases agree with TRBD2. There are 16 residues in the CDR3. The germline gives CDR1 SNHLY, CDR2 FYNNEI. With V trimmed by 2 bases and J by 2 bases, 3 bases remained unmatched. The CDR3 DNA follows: TGTGCCAGCAGTGAAAGTGGGGGGGCTGGGGCCAACGTCCTGACTTTC. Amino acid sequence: CASSESGGAGANVLTF.

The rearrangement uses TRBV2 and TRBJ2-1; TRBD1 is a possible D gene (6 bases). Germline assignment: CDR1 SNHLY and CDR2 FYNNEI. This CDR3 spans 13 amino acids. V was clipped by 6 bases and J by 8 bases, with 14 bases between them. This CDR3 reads CASSRDIRDEQFF. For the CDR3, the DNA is TGTGCCAGCAGCCGGGACATCCGTGATGAGCAGTTCTTC.

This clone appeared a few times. The CDR3 spells CASSASGGAQETQYF. The CDR3 DNA reads TGTGCCAGCAGTGCAAGCGGGGGGGCCCAAGAGACCCAGTACTTC. The chain links TRBV6-1 to TRBJ2-5, with 10 bases aligning to TRBD2. CDR1 MNHNS and CDR2 SASEGT come from the germline V gene. This CDR3 contains 15 residues. The trim removed 4 bases at V and 1 base at J, leaving 3 bases unmatched.

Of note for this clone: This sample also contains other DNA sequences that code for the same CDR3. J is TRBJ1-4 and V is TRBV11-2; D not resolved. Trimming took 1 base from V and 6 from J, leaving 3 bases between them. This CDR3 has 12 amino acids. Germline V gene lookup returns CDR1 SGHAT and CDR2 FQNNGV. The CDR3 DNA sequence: TGTGCCAGCAGCTTAGGATATGAAAAACTGTTTTTT. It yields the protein CASSLGYEKLFF.

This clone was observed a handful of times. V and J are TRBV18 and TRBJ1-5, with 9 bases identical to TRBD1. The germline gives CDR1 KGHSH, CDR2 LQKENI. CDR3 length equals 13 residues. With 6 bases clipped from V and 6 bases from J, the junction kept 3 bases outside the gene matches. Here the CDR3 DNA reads TGTGCCAGCTCGTCGGACAGGGGTCAGCCCCAGCATTTT. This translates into CASSSDRGQPQHF.

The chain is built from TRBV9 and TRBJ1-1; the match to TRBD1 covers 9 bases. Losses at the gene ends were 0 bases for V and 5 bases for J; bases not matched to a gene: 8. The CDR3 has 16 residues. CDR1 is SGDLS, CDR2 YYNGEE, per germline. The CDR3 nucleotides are TGTGCCAGCAGCGTAGTGGACAGGGGATGGAAGACTGAAGCTTTCTTT. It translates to CASSVVDRGWKTEAFF.